The 21 T cell receptor beta chains listed next were all sequenced from one sample in a study of cytomegalovirus exposure and HLA in healthy donors. 13 Jbeta primers and 60 Vbeta primers were used for the PCR. The table came from immunoSEQ multiplex PCR; TCRdb's copy has only in-frame clones and leaves some out. The sample lists about 160,000 clones; approximately 80% were seen once. What was sequenced was PBMCs. The receptor set was obtained from a man in his forties in good health and CMV-seropositive.

The chain has TRBV5-5 and TRBJ2-1; D ambiguous. The germline CDR1 and CDR2 sequences are SGHKS and YYEKEE (reference sequence). This CDR3 is built from 12 residues. Trimming removed 1 base at V and 10 bases at J, with 9 bases between. CDR3 sequence (DNA): TGTGCCAGCAGCTTGTCTCTAGGCGAGCAGTTCTTC. Its protein is CASSLSLGEQFF.

The V call is TRBV4-1, the J call TRBJ2-1, with TRBD2 matching 10 bases. The V gene's germline CDR1 is MGHRA and CDR2 YSYEKL. This CDR3 is 17 amino acids long. V was clipped by 1 base and J by 5 bases; unmatched bases: 8. CDR3 loop: CASSQVDSSGGNNEQFF. For the CDR3, the DNA is TGCGCCAGCAGCCAAGTTGACAGTAGCGGGGGGAACAATGAGCAGTTCTTC.

This clone was picked up a small number of times. V and J are TRBV5-4 and TRBJ1-6; tentatively, D is TRBD1 (6 bases). With 2 bases removed from V and 6 bases from J, the gap between germline ends came to 9 bases. The CDR3 loop spans 14 amino acids. Per the germline V gene, CDR1 is SGHNT and CDR2 is YYREEE (reference sequence). This CDR3 reads CASSLKQGNSPLHF. CDR3 nucleotides: TGTGCCAGCAGCTTAAAACAGGGTAATTCACCCCTCCACTTT.

A single count supports this clone. The chain recombines TRBV5-6 with TRBJ2-5, with a tentative D call TRBD2 (5 bases). The DNA end favors TRBJ2-7, so the J call may be wrong. The CDR3 contains 11 residues. Germline lookup yields CDR1 SGHDT and CDR2 YYEEEE. Written as DNA, the CDR3 is TGTGCCAGCAGCCGCGGGTACGAGCAGTACTTC. This encodes CASSRGYEQYF.

The rearrangement joins TRBV10-3 to TRBJ2-3; D perhaps matches TRBD2 (6 bases). Trimming removed 0 bases at V and 4 bases at J, with 8 bases between. Germline CDR1 and CDR2: ENHRY and SYGVKD. The CDR3 sequence is 14 residues long. The DNA for the CDR3 is TGTGCCATCAGTGAGTCGACGGGGGCAGATACGCAGTATTTT. It is translated as CAISESTGADTQYF.

This clone was found once. The J gene is TRBJ1-1, the V gene TRBV29-1; the match to TRBD1 covers 9 bases. This CDR3 is built from 15 residues. Germline-derived CDR1 and CDR2 are SQVTM and ANQGSEA. With V trimmed by 3 bases and J by 1 base, 6 bases remained unmatched. CDR3 protein: CSVEPQGAGNTEAFF. The CDR3 nucleotides are TGCAGCGTTGAGCCACAGGGGGCTGGGAACACTGAAGCTTTCTTT.

This chain's CDR3 is CASSLVVSPGLALYEQYF. The CDR3, as DNA: TGTGCCAGCAGCTTAGTCGTCTCACCGGGACTAGCGCTCTACGAGCAGTACTTC. The J gene is TRBJ2-5, the V gene TRBV11-2; 10 bases agree with TRBD2. The J call is in doubt because the DNA end fits TRBJ2-7 better. This CDR3 has 18 amino acids. Germline CDR1 and CDR2: SGHAT and FQNNGV.

The J gene is TRBJ1-5, the V gene TRBV5-6; tentative D call: TRBD1 (6 bases). CDR1 is SGHDT and CDR2 is YYEEEE in the germline V gene. Trimming removed 3 bases at V and 5 bases at J, with 12 bases between. This CDR3 contains 14 residues. CDR3 amino acids: CASSSQGIDQPQHF. CDR3 bases: TGTGCCAGCAGCTCACAGGGAATCGATCAGCCCCAGCATTTT.

The genes are TRBV19 and TRBJ2-3, with 9 bases lining up with TRBD1. CDR1 LNHDA and CDR2 SQIVND come from the germline V gene (reference sequence). V gave up 1 base and J gave up 6 bases; unmatched junction bases: 5. This CDR3 has 15 amino acids. The CDR3 nucleotides are TGTGCCAGTAGTATAGCGGGACAGGGCCTCGATACGCAGTATTTT. Its protein is CASSIAGQGLDTQYF.

This clone was seen a handful of times. This rearrangement joins TRBV11-1 to TRBJ2-5, with 10 bases identical to TRBD2. The ends lost 2 bases at V and 14 bases at J; junction bases unmatched: 8. CDR1 is SGHAT and CDR2 is FQDESV in the germline V gene (reference sequence). This CDR3 has 13 residues. Written as DNA, the CDR3 is TGTGCCAGCAGCTTAACGACTAGCGGGTTTGTTTACTTC. Translated, it gives CASSLTTSGFVYF.

This sequence joins TRBV15 and TRBJ2-7; possibly TRBD2 for D (6 bases). V lost 1 base, J lost 3 bases, and 10 bases lay in between. The CDR3 has 14 residues. Germline loops: CDR1 LNHNV, CDR2 YYDKDF (reference sequence). CDR3 loop: CATSRAGGDYEQYF. The CDR3 nucleotides are TGTGCCACCAGCAGAGCCGGGGGTGACTACGAGCAGTACTTC.

The chain is built from TRBV27 and TRBJ1-1, with D possibly matching TRBD1 (6 bases). CDR1 is MNHEY and CDR2 is SMNVEV in the germline V gene (reference sequence). The CDR3 is 12 residues long. Trimming stripped 3 bases from V and 7 bases from J, with 9 bases between. The CDR3 loop reads CASSFTGREAFF. The CDR3 nucleotides are TGTGCCAGCAGTTTTACAGGGCGTGAAGCTTTCTTT.

The count of this clone is one. The rearrangement joins TRBV7-9 to TRBJ2-1, with D unclear. There are 12 residues in the CDR3. Germline values: CDR1 SEHNR, CDR2 FQNEAQ (reference sequence). The germline V and J ends were trimmed by 0 bases and 7 bases, with 4 bases remaining between them. The CDR3 nucleotides are TGTGCCAGCAGCTTAGCGTCAAATGAGCAGTTCTTC. Protein sequence: CASSLASNEQFF.

The gene calls are TRBV5-5 and TRBJ1-1, with TRBD1 as a possible D gene (6 bases). CDR3 length equals 14 residues. Trimming removed 3 bases from V and 4 bases from J, with 13 bases in between. Germline lookup yields CDR1 SGHKS and CDR2 YYEKEE (reference sequence). The CDR3 DNA is TGTGCCAGCAGCTCCTACAGGGAGTCCACTGAAGCTTTCTTT. Its translation is CASSSYRESTEAFF.

The CDR3 protein is CASSSYSGRSYNEQFF. In nucleotides, the CDR3 is TGTGCCAGCAGCTCTTATAGCGGGAGGTCCTACAATGAGCAGTTCTTC. The V call is TRBV7-2, the J call TRBJ2-1, with TRBD2 matching 10 bases. In germline, CDR1 is SGHTA, CDR2 FQGNSA. The CDR3 spans 16 residues. Trimming cost V 4 bases and J 1 base; bases outside gene matches: 4.

A remark on this clone: The junction and the germline gene differ at one end; a read error may be behind it. This rearrangement joins TRBV2 to TRBJ2-6, with TRBD2 as a possible D gene (6 bases). The CDR3 has 18 amino acids. The germline V gene encodes CDR1 SNHLY and CDR2 FYNNEI. This CDR3 is CASSERGRESSGANGLTF. The CDR3 coding sequence is TGTGCCAGCAGTGAAAGAGGACGGGAGAGCTCTGGGGCCAACGGCCTGACTTTC.

The gene calls are TRBV12-5 and TRBJ2-6, with D perhaps matching TRBD1 (6 bases). Germline CDR1 reads LGHNT; CDR2 reads FRNRAP. The CDR3 covers 16 residues. V shed 7 bases and J shed 0 bases, with 13 bases lying between them. The CDR3 protein is CASAMGHSSGANVLTF. The CDR3, as DNA: TGTGCTAGTGCGATGGGACATAGCTCTGGGGCCAACGTCCTGACTTTC.

In this sample, this clone turned up once. This sequence joins TRBV13 and TRBJ2-1; TRBD2 is a possible D gene (5 bases). The CDR3 sequence is 14 residues long. Trimming removed 7 bases at V and 4 bases at J, with 14 bases between. The germline CDR1 and CDR2 sequences are PRHDT and FYEKMQ (reference sequence). In DNA form, the CDR3 reads TGTGCCAGCACCTCCTATGGACTGTACAATGAGCAGTTCTTC. This sequence encodes CASTSYGLYNEQFF.

This clone showed up just once. The rearrangement uses TRBV10-3 and TRBJ2-7; D possibly corresponds to TRBD1 (6 bases). The germline V gene encodes CDR1 ENHRY and CDR2 SYGVKD. Trimming left V 4 bases short and J 3 bases short, with 16 bases between. There are 15 residues in the CDR3. DNA of the CDR3: TGTGCCATCAGTGGCCTGGACAGCCCAAACTACGAGCAGTACTTC. Its protein product is CAISGLDSPNYEQYF.

V is TRBV7-2 and J is TRBJ2-1; 10 bases align to TRBD2. The CDR3 has 15 residues. Germline CDR1 reads SGHTA; CDR2 reads FQGNSA. The trim removed 4 bases at V and 7 bases at J, leaving 7 bases unmatched. The CDR3 sequence: CASSSSGRAGNEQFF. CDR3 coding DNA: TGTGCCAGCAGCTCGAGCGGGAGGGCCGGGAATGAGCAGTTCTTC.

The chain uses TRBV27 and TRBJ2-7; 8 nucleotides match TRBD1. Looked up from germline, CDR1 is MNHEY and CDR2 is SMNVEV (reference sequence). The trim removed 4 bases at V and 4 bases at J, leaving 6 bases unmatched. The CDR3 is 14 residues long. The CDR3: CASSYQGQAYEQYF. The CDR3 DNA is TGTGCCAGCAGTTACCAGGGACAGGCATACGAGCAGTACTTC.